The clone carrying this TCR beta chain has a single count. This sample is part of a study of blood T cell repertoires in COVID-19. Ages ranged from roughly 18 to 100 years, with residence in about 23 US areas. Assignments of participants to cohorts depended upon their own reported clinical history. TCRdb's table, derived via immunoSEQ multiplex PCR, lists solely in-frame clones and lacks some. The sample records 250,000 to 350,000 clones, more than 75% being singletons. Sequenced: PBMCs or T cells enriched from blood (not recorded which). This receptor was obtained from a woman aged 55-70 years in a cohort exposed to, infected with or recovered from COVID-19 (not recorded which).

CDR3 sequence: CASSLTGGSYNEQFF. The CDR3 DNA follows: TGTGCCAGCAGCTTAACGGGAGGCTCCTACAATGAGCAGTTCTTC. This chain links TRBV11-2 with TRBJ2-1, with 7 bases aligning to TRBD2. This CDR3 has 15 amino acids. The germline V gene has CDR1 SGHAT and CDR2 FQNNGV. The junction had 1 base not matched to a gene; V was cut back by 2 bases and J by 0 bases.